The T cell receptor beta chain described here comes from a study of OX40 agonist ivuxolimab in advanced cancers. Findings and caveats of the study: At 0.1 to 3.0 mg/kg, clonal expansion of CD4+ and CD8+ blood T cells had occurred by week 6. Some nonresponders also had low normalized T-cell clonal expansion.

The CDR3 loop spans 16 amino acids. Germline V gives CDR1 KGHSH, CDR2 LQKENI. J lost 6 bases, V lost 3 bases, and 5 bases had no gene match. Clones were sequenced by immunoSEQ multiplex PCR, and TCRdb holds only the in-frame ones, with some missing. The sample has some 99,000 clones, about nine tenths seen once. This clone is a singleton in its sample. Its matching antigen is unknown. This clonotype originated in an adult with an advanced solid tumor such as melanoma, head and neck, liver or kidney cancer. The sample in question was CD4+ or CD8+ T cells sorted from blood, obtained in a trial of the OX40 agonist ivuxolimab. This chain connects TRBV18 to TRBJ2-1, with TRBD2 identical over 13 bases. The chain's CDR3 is CASSPKLAGGGNEQFF. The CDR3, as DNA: TGTGCCAGCTCACCGAAACTAGCGGGAGGGGGCAATGAGCAGTTCTTC. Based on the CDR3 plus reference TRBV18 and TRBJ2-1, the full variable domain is NAGVMQNPRHLVRRRGQEARLRCSPMKGHSHVYWYRQLPEEGLKFMVYLQKENIIDESGMPKERFSAEFPKEGPSILRIQQVVRGDSAAYFCASSPKLAGGGNEQFFGPGTRLTVL.